The text below deals with one T cell receptor (beta chain). Methods used by the authors: The authors estimated nucleated cell counts from reference gene primer amplification. Clones were sequenced by immunoSEQ multiplex PCR, and TCRdb holds only the in-frame ones, with some missing. The V and J calls and the clone size are those of that table, but D and trimming were determined from the DNA. The sample records 150,000 or so clones, roughly 88% being singletons. There are 12 residues in the CDR3. With 3 bases removed from V and 4 bases from J, the gap between germline ends came to 6 bases. Germline CDR1 and CDR2: DFQATT and SNEGSKA (reference sequence). This sample was included in a study of blood T cell repertoires in COVID-19.

The source material was peripheral blood. The chain combines TRBV20-1 with TRBJ2-2, with D unclear. This receptor was identified in a man in his 60s with COVID-19, enrolled during active disease. CDR3 sequence: CSASAFTGELFF. The CDR3, as DNA: TGCAGTGCTAGTGCCTTCACCGGGGAGCTGTTTTTT.